These 18 T cell receptor beta chains share one sample of origin, sequenced in a study of blood T cells in healthy people across ages. Alongside a J-beta primer mix, a sample-barcoded 5' primer served in a second PCR lasting roughly 7 to 11 cycles. TCRdb re-derived calls from the 5' RACE reads in MiXCR, one entry per CDR3 protein. This table holds some 1.7 million distinct CDR3 sequences, 28% found once. The sequenced material came from blood. These receptors came from a woman aged 25 to 45 in good health.

This clonotype was seen only a few times. The V call is TRBV7-9, the J call TRBJ1-1; TRBD1 might be the D (6 bases). Trimming removed 1 base at V and 6 bases at J, with 15 bases between. Per germline, CDR1 SEHNR and CDR2 FQNEAQ (reference sequence). The CDR3 has 15 residues. The CDR3 spells CASSLVGETGPEAFF. CDR3 in DNA: TGTGCCAGCAGCTTAGTAGGGGAGACAGGACCTGAAGCTTTCTTT.

CDR3 amino acids: CASSLGQGVMNGQYF. In nucleotides, the CDR3 is TGCGCCAGCAGCTTGGGGCAGGGCGTTATGAACGGGCAGTACTTC. The rearrangement links TRBV5-1 to TRBJ2-5, with D perhaps matching TRBD1 (5 bases). The ends were cut back, 0 bases at V and 11 bases at J, with 20 bases in the middle. The CDR3 has 15 amino acids. Germline V lookup: CDR1 SGHRS, CDR2 YFSETQ. The full variable domain, rest sourced from reference TRBV5-1 and TRBJ2-5, is KAGVTQTPRYLIKTRGQQVTLSCSPISGHRSVSWYQQTPGQGLQFLFEYFSETQRNKGNFPGRFSGRQFSNSRSEMNVSTLELGDSALYLCASSLGQGVMNGQYFGPGTRLLVL.

At least ten counts were recorded for this clonotype. The chain combines TRBV12-3 or TRBV12-4 with TRBJ1-2; D unresolved. CDR3 size: 13 residues. V was trimmed by 6 bases and J by 4 bases, leaving 12 bases between them. The CDR3 protein is CASSLVQSYGYTF. CDR3 bases: TGTGCCAGCAGCCTCGTACAGTCCTATGGCTACACCTTC.

The chain has TRBV7-9 and TRBJ2-3; TRBD1 agrees at 9 bases. The germline gives CDR1 SEHNR, CDR2 FQNEAQ (reference sequence). This CDR3 spans 16 amino acids. Losses at the gene ends were 7 bases for V and 3 bases for J; bases not matched to a gene: 11. CDR3 DNA sequence: TGTGCCAGCACCCAGAGGGGACAGGGAGTGACAGATACGCAGTATTTT. Its translation: CASTQRGQGVTDTQYF.

The genes are TRBV28 and TRBJ1-1; TRBD1 might be the D (5 bases). Germline V CDR1 and CDR2: MDHEN, SYDVKM. Trimming pared 6 bases from V and 0 bases from J, leaving 14 bases between. The CDR3 has 15 amino acids. The CDR3 DNA reads as TGTGCCAGCAGCTCCTTAGGGGCCCTGAACACTGAAGCTTTCTTT. It is translated as CASSSLGALNTEAFF.

The rearrangement links TRBV19 to TRBJ2-1; D perhaps matches TRBD2 (5 bases). Trimming cost V 1 base and J 9 bases, with 10 bases left between them. Germline V CDR1 and CDR2: LNHDA, SQIVND (reference sequence). This CDR3 is built from 13 residues. CDR3 sequence (DNA): TGTGCCAGTAGTATAGTTGAGGGATTTGAGCAGTTCTTC. It specifies CASSIVEGFEQFF.

A few counts support this clonotype. V and J are TRBV18 and TRBJ2-2; TRBD1 aligns across 8 bases. The germline V gene encodes CDR1 KGHSH and CDR2 LQKENI. Losses at the gene ends were 2 bases for V and 1 base for J; bases not matched to a gene: 3. The CDR3 runs 16 residues. In DNA, the CDR3 is TGTGCCAGCTCACCAGCAGGGACAGGGAACACCGGGGAGCTGTTTTTT. It translates to CASSPAGTGNTGELFF.

In this sample, this clonotype turned up a few times. The chain combines TRBV10-3 with TRBJ2-5; weak D call: TRBD1 (6 bases). V dropped 1 base and J dropped 3 bases, with 6 bases sitting between them. The CDR3 has 13 amino acids. Germline CDR1 is ENHRY and CDR2 is SYGVKD. CDR3: CAISEYREETQYF. CDR3 nucleotides: TGTGCCATCAGTGAGTACAGGGAAGAGACCCAGTACTTC.

With regard to this clonotype: A clone one base away is much larger, so this may be a read error. The chain combines TRBV5-1 with TRBJ2-7; D assignment may be TRBD1 or TRBD2 (6 bases each). The CDR3 loop spans 14 amino acids. The germline V gene has CDR1 SGHRS and CDR2 YFSETQ. The CDR3 DNA sequence: TGCGCCAGCAGCTTAAGCCGACAGGACTACGAGCGGTACTTC. Its translation: CASSLSRQDYERYF. The variable domain in full, with the rest retrieved from reference TRBV5-1 and TRBJ2-7, is KAGVTQTPRYLIKTRGQQVTLSCSPISGHRSVSWYQQTPGQGLQFLFEYFSETQRNKGNFPGRFSGRQFSNSRSEMNVSTLELGDSALYLCASSLSRQDYERYFGPGTRLTVT.

As regards this clonotype: This may arise from a read error, as a much more abundant clone is one base away. This rearrangement joins TRBV12-3 or TRBV12-4 to TRBJ2-1, with unresolved D. The end of the DNA is better explained by TRBJ2-7, so the J call may be wrong. The CDR3 totals 12 residues. CDR3 coding DNA: TGTGCCGGCGCCCAACTAATTTACGAGCAGTACTTC. It codes for CAGAQLIYEQYF.

This clonotype was detected only a few times. This chain uses TRBV28 with TRBJ1-2; 7 bases map to TRBD1. Germline-derived CDR1 and CDR2 are MDHEN and SYDVKM. The junction had 14 bases not matched to a gene; V was cut back by 3 bases and J by 7 bases. CDR3 length: 16 amino acids. CDR3 region: CASSLRAGGVSGGYTF. CDR3 in DNA: TGTGCCAGCAGTTTGAGGGCAGGGGGAGTCTCAGGTGGCTACACCTTC.

This clonotype appeared a few times. This may stem from a read error, because a much larger clone lies one nucleotide away. CDR3 protein: CSAGTEIFGANVLTF. CDR3 nucleotide sequence: TGCAGCGCCGGGACAGAAATTTTTGGGGCCAACGTCCTGACTTTC. This chain uses TRBV29-1 with TRBJ2-6; the match to TRBD1 covers 7 bases. J gave up 3 bases and V 7 bases, and 9 bases lay outside the gene matches. Germline CDR1 and CDR2: SQVTM and ANQGSEA. The CDR3 has 15 amino acids.

The chain combines TRBV5-4 with TRBJ2-7, with 9 bases that match TRBD1. V lost 5 bases to trimming and J lost 4 bases; unmatched junction nucleotides: 10. CDR3 length: 15 amino acids. The germline CDR1 and CDR2 sequences are SGHNT and YYREEE (reference sequence). CDR3 amino acids: CASSNFGTGIYEQYF. The CDR3 DNA follows: TGTGCCAGCAGTAACTTCGGGACAGGGATATACGAGCAGTACTTC.

CDR3 region: CSAIRTSTPSGANVLTF. The CDR3 coding sequence is TGCAGTGCTATCCGGACTTCCACCCCCTCTGGGGCCAACGTCCTGACTTTC. This sequence joins TRBV20-1 and TRBJ2-6; D perhaps matches TRBD2 (5 bases). V was cut by 4 bases and J by 0 bases, with 16 bases left in between. The CDR3 runs 17 residues. The germline gives CDR1 DFQATT, CDR2 SNEGSKA (reference sequence).

This clonotype was observed many times. This sequence joins TRBV15 and TRBJ2-6; D remains ambiguous. This CDR3 has 16 residues. V lost 3 bases and J lost 1, with 10 bases in between. The germline CDR1 and CDR2 sequences are LNHNV and YYDKDF (reference sequence). This CDR3 reads CATSRGRVSGANVLTF. Here the CDR3 DNA reads TGTGCCACCAGCAGGGGTAGGGTATCTGGGGCCAACGTCCTGACTTTC.

This clonotype has a handful of counts. The chain links TRBV4-2 to TRBJ2-5; possible D gene TRBD1, 5 bases. This CDR3 is built from 14 residues. The V and J ends lost 3 bases and 11 bases respectively, with 19 bases between them. Germline V gene data show CDR1 as LGHNA and CDR2 as YNFKEQ. CDR3 sequence reads: CASSQGQNTYGQYF. CDR3 nucleotides: TGTGCCAGCAGCCAGGGGCAGAATACCTACGGGCAGTACTTC.

This rearrangement joins TRBV6-2 or TRBV6-3 to TRBJ1-1; no definite D call. The CDR3 spans 14 residues. Trimming cost V 8 bases and J 6 bases, with 19 bases left between them. Germline V gene data show CDR1 as MNHEY and CDR2 as SVGEGT. In DNA, the CDR3 is TGTGCCAGCGGAACCCCGGCCAGAATCGCTGAAGCTTTCTTT. Its translation is CASGTPARIAEAFF.

The CDR3 loop is CASSLAEDGELFF. CDR3 in DNA: TGTGCCAGCAGTTTAGCAGAGGACGGGGAGCTGTTTTTT. The rearrangement links TRBV6-1 to TRBJ2-2; D not certain. CDR1 and CDR2 (germline): MNHNS, SASEGT. The CDR3 is made up of 13 amino acids. V lost 5 bases, J lost 7 bases, and 11 bases lay in between.